This TCR beta chain was captured in a study of OX40 agonist ivuxolimab in advanced cancers. Looking at the study overall: Patients in the trial were receiving intravenous ivuxolimab every 2 weeks, at doses of 0.01 to 10 mg/kg. Previous treatment with anti-PD-1, anti-PD-L1 or anti-CTLA-4 therapy was allowed; 35% to 50% had received some. Whole-study results and caveats: On average, CD8+ T cells showed a greater number of expanded clones than CD4+.

The CDR3 length is 15 residues. In germline, CDR1 is SGDLS, CDR2 YYNGEE. Trimming shortened V by 4 bases and J by 0 bases, and 14 bases separated the two germline ends. As for this clone: Its cognate antigen is unknown.

Assay used: immunoSEQ multiplex PCR; TCRdb lists only in-frame clones, some missing. The sample has more than 45,000 clones, almost 90% seen once. The input for sequencing was CD4+ or CD8+ T cells sorted from blood, taken in a trial of the OX40 agonist ivuxolimab. This clonotype originated in an adult with an advanced solid tumor such as melanoma, head and neck, liver or kidney cancer. The rearrangement links TRBV9 to TRBJ2-7; perhaps TRBD1 as D (6 bases). CDR3 nucleotides: TGTGCCAGCAGCATCCGGGACACAAACTCCTACGAGCAGTACTTC. Protein sequence: CASSIRDTNSYEQYF.